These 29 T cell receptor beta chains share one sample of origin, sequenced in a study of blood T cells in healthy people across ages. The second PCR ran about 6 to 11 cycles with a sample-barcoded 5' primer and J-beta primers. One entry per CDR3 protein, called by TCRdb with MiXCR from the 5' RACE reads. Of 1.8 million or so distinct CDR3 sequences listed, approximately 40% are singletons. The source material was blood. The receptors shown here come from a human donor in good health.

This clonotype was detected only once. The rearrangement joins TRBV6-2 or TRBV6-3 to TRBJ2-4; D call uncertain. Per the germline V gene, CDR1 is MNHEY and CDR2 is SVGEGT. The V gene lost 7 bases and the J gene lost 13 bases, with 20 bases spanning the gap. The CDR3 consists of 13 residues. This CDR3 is CASKGGPLNEQYF. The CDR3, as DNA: TGTGCCAGCAAGGGTGGGCCCTTGAATGAGCAGTACTTC.

The CDR3: CASSQELASYEQYF. The CDR3 nucleotides read TGCGCCAGCAGCCAAGAATTGGCCTCCTACGAGCAGTACTTC. J is TRBJ2-7 and V is TRBV4-3; D gene unclear. Trimming pared 0 bases from V and 0 bases from J, leaving 6 bases between. Germline V gives CDR1 LGHNA, CDR2 YSLEER. The CDR3 contains 14 residues.

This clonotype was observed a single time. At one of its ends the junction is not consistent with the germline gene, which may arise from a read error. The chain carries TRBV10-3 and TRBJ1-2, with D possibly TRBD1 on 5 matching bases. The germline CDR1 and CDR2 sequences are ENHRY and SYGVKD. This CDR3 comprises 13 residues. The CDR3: CAVSPGDDYGYTF. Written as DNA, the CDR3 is TGTGCCGTCAGTCCGGGGGATGACTATGGCTACACCTTC.

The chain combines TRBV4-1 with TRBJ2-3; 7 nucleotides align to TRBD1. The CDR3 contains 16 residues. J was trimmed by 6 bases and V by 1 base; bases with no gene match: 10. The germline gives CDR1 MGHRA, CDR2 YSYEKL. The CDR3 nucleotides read TGCGCCAGCAGCCAAGGACAGGGTAATCGTAGGGATACGCAGTATTTT. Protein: CASSQGQGNRRDTQYF.

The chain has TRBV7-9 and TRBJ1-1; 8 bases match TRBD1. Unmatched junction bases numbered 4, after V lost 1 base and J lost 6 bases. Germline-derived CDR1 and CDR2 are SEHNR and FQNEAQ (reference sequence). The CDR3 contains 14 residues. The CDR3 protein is CASSLGQGAPEAFF. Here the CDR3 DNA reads TGTGCCAGCAGCTTAGGGCAGGGGGCTCCTGAAGCTTTCTTT.

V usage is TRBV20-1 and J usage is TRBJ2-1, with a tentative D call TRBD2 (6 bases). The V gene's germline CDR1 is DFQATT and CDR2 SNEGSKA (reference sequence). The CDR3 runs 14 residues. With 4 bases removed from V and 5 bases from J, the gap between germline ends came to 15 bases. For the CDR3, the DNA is TGCAGTGCTACCGGGACTCCTTCGGACAATGAGCAGTTCTTC. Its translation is CSATGTPSDNEQFF.

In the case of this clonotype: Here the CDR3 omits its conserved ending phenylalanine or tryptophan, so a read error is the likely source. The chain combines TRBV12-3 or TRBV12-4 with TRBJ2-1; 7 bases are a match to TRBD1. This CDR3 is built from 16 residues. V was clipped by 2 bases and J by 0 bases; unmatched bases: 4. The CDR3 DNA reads TGTGCCAGCAGTTTATTGTGGGACAGCTCCTACAATGAGCAGTTCTGC. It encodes CASSLLWDSSYNEQFC.

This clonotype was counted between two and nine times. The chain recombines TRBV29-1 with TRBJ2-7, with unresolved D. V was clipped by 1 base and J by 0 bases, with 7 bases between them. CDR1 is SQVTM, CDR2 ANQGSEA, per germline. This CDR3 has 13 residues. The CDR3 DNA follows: TGCAGCGTTGAAGGGGCCGTCTCCTACGAGCAGTACTTC. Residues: CSVEGAVSYEQYF.

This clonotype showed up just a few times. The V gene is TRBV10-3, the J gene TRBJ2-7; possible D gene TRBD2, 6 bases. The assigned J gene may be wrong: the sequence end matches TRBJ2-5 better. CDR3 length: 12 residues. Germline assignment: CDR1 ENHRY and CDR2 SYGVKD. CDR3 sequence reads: CASQGGEETQYF. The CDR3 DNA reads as TGTGCCTCCCAGGGCGGGGAAGAGACCCAGTACTTC.

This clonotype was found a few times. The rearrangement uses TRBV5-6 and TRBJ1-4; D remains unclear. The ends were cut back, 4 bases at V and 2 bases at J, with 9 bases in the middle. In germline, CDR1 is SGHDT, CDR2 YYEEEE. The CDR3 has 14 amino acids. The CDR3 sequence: CASSPQVTNEKLFF. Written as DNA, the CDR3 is TGTGCCAGCAGCCCGCAGGTGACTAATGAAAAACTGTTTTTT.

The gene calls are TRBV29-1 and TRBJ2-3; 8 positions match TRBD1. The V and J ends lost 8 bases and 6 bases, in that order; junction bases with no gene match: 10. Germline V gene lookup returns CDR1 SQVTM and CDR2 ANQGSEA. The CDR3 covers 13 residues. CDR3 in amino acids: CSHLTGGPDTQYF. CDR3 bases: TGCAGCCACCTTACAGGGGGGCCGGATACGCAGTATTTT.

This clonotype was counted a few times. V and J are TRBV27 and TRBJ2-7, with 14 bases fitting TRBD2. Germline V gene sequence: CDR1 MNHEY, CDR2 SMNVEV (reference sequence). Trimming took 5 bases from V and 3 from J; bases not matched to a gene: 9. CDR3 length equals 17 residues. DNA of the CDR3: TGTGCCAGCAGTCCCCCGACTAGCGGGGGGGAACTCTACGAGCAGTACTTC. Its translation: CASSPPTSGGELYEQYF.

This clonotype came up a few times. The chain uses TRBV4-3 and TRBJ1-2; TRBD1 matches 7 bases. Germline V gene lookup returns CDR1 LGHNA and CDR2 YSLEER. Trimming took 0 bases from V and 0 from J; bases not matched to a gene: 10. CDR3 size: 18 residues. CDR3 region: CASSQDMGQTSANYGYTF. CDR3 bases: TGCGCCAGCAGCCAAGATATGGGACAGACCTCAGCTAACTATGGCTACACCTTC.

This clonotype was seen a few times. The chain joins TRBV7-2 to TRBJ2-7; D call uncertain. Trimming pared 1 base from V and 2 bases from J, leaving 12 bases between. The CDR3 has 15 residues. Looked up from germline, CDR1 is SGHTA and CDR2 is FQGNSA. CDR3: CASSLVGQAAYEQYF. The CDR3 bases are TGTGCCAGCAGCTTAGTAGGCCAGGCGGCCTACGAGCAGTACTTC.

CDR3 nucleotide sequence: TGTGCCACTCAGGACTACCTAGGAAACACCGGGGAGCTGTTTTTT. This translates into CATQDYLGNTGELFF. The chain links TRBV28 to TRBJ2-2; tentatively, D is TRBD2 (6 bases). Trimming shortened V by 10 bases and J by 2 bases, and 17 bases separated the two germline ends. This CDR3 contains 15 residues. Germline assignment: CDR1 MDHEN and CDR2 SYDVKM.

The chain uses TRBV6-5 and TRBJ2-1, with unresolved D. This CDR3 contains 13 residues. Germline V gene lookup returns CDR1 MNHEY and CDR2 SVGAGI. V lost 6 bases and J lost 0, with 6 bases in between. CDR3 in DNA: TGTGCCAGCAGGAGAAGCTCCTACAATGAGCAGTTCTTC. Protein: CASRRSSYNEQFF.

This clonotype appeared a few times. The CDR3 region is CASSEAQFVNTEAFF. CDR3 in DNA: TGTGCCAGCAGTGAAGCGCAGTTTGTGAACACTGAAGCTTTCTTT. The J gene is TRBJ1-1, the V gene TRBV6-1, with D unresolved. Trimming left V 0 bases short and J 0 bases short, with 8 bases between. This CDR3 has 15 residues. Germline assignment: CDR1 MNHNS and CDR2 SASEGT.

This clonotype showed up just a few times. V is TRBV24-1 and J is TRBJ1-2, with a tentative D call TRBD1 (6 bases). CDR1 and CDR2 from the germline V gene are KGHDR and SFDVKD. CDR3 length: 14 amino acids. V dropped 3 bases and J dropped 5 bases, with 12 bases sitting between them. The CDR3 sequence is CATSDPGTPYGYTF. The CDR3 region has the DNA TGTGCCACCAGTGATCCCGGGACACCTTATGGCTACACCTTC.

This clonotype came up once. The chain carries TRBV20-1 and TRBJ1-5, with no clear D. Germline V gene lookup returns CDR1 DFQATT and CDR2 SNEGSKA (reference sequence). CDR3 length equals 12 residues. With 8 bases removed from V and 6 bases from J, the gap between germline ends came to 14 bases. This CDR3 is CSLGSRGQPQHF. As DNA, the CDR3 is TGCAGTTTGGGCTCGCGGGGTCAGCCCCAGCATTTT.

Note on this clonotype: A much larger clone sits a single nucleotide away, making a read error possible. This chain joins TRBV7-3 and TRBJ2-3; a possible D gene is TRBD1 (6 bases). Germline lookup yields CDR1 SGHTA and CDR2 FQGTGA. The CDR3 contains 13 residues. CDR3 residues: CASNLQGSDTQYF. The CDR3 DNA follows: TGTGCCAGCAACTTACAGGGCTCAGATACGCAGTATTTT.

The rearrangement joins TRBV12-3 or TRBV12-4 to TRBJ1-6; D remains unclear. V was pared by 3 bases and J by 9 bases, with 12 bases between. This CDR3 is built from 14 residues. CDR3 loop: CASSFERELSPLHF. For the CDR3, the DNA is TGTGCCAGCAGTTTTGAAAGGGAGCTTTCACCCCTCCACTTT.

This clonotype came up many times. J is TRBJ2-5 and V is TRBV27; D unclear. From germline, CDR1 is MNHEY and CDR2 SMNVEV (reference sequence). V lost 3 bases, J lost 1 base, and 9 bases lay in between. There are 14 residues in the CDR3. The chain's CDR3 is CASSFTRFQETQYF. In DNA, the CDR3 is TGTGCCAGCAGTTTTACACGATTCCAAGAGACCCAGTACTTC.

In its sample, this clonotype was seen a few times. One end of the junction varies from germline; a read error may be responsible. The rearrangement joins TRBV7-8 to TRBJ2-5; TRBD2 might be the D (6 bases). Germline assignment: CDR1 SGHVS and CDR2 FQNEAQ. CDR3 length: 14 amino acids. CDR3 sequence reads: CAGSLREETREQYF. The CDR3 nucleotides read TGTGCCGGCAGCTTACGTGAAGAGACTAGGGAGCAGTACTTC. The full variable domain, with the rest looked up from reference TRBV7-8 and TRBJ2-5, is GAGVSQSPRYKVAKRGQDVALRCDPISGHVSLFWYQQALGQGPEFLTYFQNEAQLDKSGLPSDRFFAERPEGSVSTLKIQRTQQEDSAVYLCAGSLREETREQYFGPGTRLLVL.

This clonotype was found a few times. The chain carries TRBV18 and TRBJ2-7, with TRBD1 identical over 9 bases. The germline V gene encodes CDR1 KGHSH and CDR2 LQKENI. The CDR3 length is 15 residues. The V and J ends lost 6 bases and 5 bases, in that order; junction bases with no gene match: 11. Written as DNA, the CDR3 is TGTGCCAGCTCCCCTGGGACAGGGAGTCTCAACGAGCAGTACTTC. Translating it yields CASSPGTGSLNEQYF. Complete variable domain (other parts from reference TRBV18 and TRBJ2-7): NAGVMQNPRHLVRRRGQEARLRCSPMKGHSHVYWYRQLPEEGLKFMVYLQKENIIDESGMPKERFSAEFPKEGPSILRIQQVVRGDSAAYFCASSPGTGSLNEQYFGPGTRLTVT.

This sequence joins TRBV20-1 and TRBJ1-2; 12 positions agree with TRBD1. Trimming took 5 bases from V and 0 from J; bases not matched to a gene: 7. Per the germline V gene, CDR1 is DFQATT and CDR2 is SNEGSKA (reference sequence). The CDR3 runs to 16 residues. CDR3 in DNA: TGCAGTGCTGCGGGACAGGGGGCCTTAGCTAACTATGGCTACACCTTC. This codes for CSAAGQGALANYGYTF.

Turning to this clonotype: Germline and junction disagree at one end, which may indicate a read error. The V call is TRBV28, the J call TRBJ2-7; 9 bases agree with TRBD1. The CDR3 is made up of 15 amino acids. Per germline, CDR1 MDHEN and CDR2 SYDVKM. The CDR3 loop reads CASSVVGQGGYEQDF. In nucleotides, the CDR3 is TGTGCCAGCAGTGTAGTGGGACAGGGAGGTTACGAGCAGGACTTC.

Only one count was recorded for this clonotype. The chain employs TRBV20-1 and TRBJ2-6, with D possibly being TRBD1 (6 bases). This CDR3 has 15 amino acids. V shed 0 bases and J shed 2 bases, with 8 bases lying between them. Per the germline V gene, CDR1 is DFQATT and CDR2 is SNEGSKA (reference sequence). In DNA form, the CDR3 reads TGCAGTGCTAGAGATTACAGGGCTGGGGCCAACGTCCTGACTTTC. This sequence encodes CSARDYRAGANVLTF.

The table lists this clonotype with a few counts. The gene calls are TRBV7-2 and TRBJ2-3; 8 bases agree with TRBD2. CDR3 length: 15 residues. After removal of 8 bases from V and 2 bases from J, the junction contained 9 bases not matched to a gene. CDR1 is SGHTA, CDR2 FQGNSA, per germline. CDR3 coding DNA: TGTGCCAGCGGGAGCGGGGGCCGTACCACAGATACGCAGTATTTT. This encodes CASGSGGRTTDTQYF. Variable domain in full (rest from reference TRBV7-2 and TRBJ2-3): GAGVSQSPSNKVTEKGKDVELRCDPISGHTALYWYRQSLGQGLEFLIYFQGNSAPDKSGLPSDRFSAERTGGSVSTLTIQRTQQEDSAVYLCASGSGGRTTDTQYFGPGTRLTVL.

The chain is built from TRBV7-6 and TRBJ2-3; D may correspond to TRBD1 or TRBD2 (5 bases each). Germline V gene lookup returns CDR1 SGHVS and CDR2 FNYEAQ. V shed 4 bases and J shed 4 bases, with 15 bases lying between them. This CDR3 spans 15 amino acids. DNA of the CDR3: TGTGCCAGCAGCTCCGGGACCCAAGCCCCAGATACGCAGTATTTT. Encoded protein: CASSSGTQAPDTQYF.